The following is a TCR beta chain sequence with its context. This receptor's antigen is unknown. Qualities for individual bases were not recorded, and no much larger clone is one base off. CDR1 and CDR2 are read off the germline V gene (reference sequence) as SEHNR and FQNEAQ. V gives up 5 bases and J gives up 6 bases, and the segment between their germline ends measures 19 bases. The CDR3 holds 15 amino acids from the cysteine to the phenylalanine. This entry keeps only the CDR3 DNA: 45 bases, framed from base 1. The data were obtained in a study of patients and donors after allogeneic stem cell transplantation (dated by TCRdb to about 2020). Libraries were constructed by RT-PCR. The instrument given in TCRdb is NextSeq 550. Through fastp at Q25 and MiXCR, TCRdb rebuilt clones from the public reads, retaining in-frame beta chains. CDR3 protein duplicates are merged, each entry listing the most common genes and DNA. In all, the sample holds 10,000 to 13,000 distinct CDR3 sequences, and approximately 22% of those were seen once. The ten largest clones take up about 50% of the sample.

The sequencing sample was made of blood, either unsorted or a sorted T cell fraction (not recorded which). This TCR was recovered from a human donor who was either an allogeneic HSCT recipient or a stem cell or donor lymphocyte infusion donor (not recorded which). It is not recorded whose cells these are; they may come from a transplant donor. The sequence is built from TRBV7-9 and TRBJ1-2, and the D gene may be TRBD1, 5 bases matching. The sequenced DNA is TGTGCCAGCAGCCTCTTTCAAGGGGCCGGGGATGGCTACACCTTC. This translates into CASSLFQGAGDGYTF.